One and the same sample provided the 5 T cell receptor beta chains below, sequenced in a study of T cells after yellow fever vaccination. TCRdb itself ran the 5' RACE reads through MiXCR, one entry per CDR3 protein. The sample shows over 200,000 distinct CDR3 sequences, approximately 6.7% of them seen only once. The specimen was CD4+ T cells sorted from PBMCs, collected on the day of the yellow fever booster vaccination. The receptors stem from a young man who received the YFV17D yellow fever vaccine.

This clonotype has a count of ten or more. This chain connects TRBV18 to TRBJ2-7, with 7 bases aligning to TRBD2. Trimming removed 3 bases from V and 5 bases from J; junction bases left unmatched: 10. This CDR3 contains 15 residues. CDR1 and CDR2 (germline): KGHSH, LQKENI. This CDR3 is CASSPVGEGRNEQYF. CDR3 coding DNA: TGTGCCAGCTCACCTGTTGGGGAGGGACGGAACGAGCAGTACTTC.

This clonotype came up many times. This chain links TRBV10-3 with TRBJ1-6, with D perhaps TRBD1 (6 bases). Germline loops: CDR1 ENHRY, CDR2 SYGVKD. Trimming removed 6 bases from V and 5 bases from J, with 11 bases in between. The CDR3 runs 14 residues. The CDR3 DNA is TGTGCCATCAGCCGACAGGCAGATAATTCACCCCTCCACTTT. It yields the protein CAISRQADNSPLHF.

This chain joins TRBV3-1 and TRBJ2-3; TRBD2 is a possible D gene (5 bases). Trimming pared 0 bases from V and 1 base from J, leaving 8 bases between. This CDR3 region has 15 residues. Germline CDR1 and CDR2: LGHDT and YNNKEL (reference sequence). DNA of the CDR3: TGTGCCAGCAGCCAAGATGAGGACTGCACAGATACGCAGTATTTT. It yields the protein CASSQDEDCTDTQYF.

The CDR3 is CASSQGGVRRITEAFF. CDR3 in DNA: TGTGCCAGCAGCCAGGGAGGGGTGCGGAGGATCACTGAAGCTTTCTTT. This chain uses TRBV3-1 with TRBJ1-1; D is perhaps TRBD1 (5 bases). CDR3 length equals 16 residues. CDR1 and CDR2 (germline): LGHDT, YNNKEL (reference sequence). V lost 3 bases to trimming and J lost 4 bases, with 18 bases between them.

This chain connects TRBV20-1 to TRBJ2-1; D ambiguous. This CDR3 spans 14 amino acids. Germline CDR1 and CDR2: DFQATT and SNEGSKA (reference sequence). V dropped 3 bases and J dropped 3 bases, with 12 bases sitting between them. This chain's CDR3 is CSARVRIFYNEQFF. The CDR3 DNA follows: TGCAGTGCTAGGGTACGGATTTTCTACAATGAGCAGTTCTTC.